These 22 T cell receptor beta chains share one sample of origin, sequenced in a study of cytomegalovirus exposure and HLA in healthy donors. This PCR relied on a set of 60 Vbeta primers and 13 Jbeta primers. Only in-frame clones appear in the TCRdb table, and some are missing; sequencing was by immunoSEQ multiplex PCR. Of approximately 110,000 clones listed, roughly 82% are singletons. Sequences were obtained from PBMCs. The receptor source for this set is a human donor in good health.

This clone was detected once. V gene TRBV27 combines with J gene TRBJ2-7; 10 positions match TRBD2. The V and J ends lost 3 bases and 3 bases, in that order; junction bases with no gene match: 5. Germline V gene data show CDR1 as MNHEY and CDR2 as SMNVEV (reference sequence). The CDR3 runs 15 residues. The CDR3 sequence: CASSFPLAGVYEQYF. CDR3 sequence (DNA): TGTGCCAGCAGTTTCCCCCTAGCGGGAGTCTACGAGCAGTACTTC.

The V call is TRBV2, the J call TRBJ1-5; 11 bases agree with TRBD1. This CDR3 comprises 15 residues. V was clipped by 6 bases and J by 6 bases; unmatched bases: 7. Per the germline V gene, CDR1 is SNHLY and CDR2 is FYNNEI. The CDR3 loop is CASRGRTGGGQPQHF. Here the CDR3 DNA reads TGTGCCAGCAGAGGACGGACAGGGGGCGGTCAGCCCCAGCATTTT.

This CDR3 is CASSPPGYAGSSYEQYF. DNA of the CDR3: TGTGCCAGCTCACCTCCCGGTTACGCGGGCAGCTCCTACGAGCAGTACTTC. The chain uses TRBV18 and TRBJ2-7, with D possibly TRBD2 on 5 matching bases. With 3 bases removed from V and 0 bases from J, the gap between germline ends came to 18 bases. CDR3 length: 17 amino acids. Germline CDR1 reads KGHSH; CDR2 reads LQKENI. The complete variable domain, with remaining parts taken from reference TRBV18 and TRBJ2-7, reads NAGVMQNPRHLVRRRGQEARLRCSPMKGHSHVYWYRQLPEEGLKFMVYLQKENIIDESGMPKERFSAEFPKEGPSILRIQQVVRGDSAAYFCASSPPGYAGSSYEQYFGPGTRLTVT.

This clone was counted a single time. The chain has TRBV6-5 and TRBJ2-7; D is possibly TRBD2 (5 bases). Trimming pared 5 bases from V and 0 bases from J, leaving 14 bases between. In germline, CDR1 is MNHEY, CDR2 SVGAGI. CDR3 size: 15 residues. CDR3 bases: TGTGCCAGCAGTGTAGAGGACTCCCACTCCTACGAGCAGTACTTC. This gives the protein CASSVEDSHSYEQYF.

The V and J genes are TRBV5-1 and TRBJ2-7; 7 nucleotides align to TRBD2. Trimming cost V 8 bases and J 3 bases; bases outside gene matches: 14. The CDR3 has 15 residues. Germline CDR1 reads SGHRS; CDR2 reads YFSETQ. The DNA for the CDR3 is TGCGCCAGTACCCCGGGATGGGAGGGCCACTACGAGCAGTACTTC. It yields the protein CASTPGWEGHYEQYF. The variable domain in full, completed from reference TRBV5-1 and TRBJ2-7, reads KAGVTQTPRYLIKTRGQQVTLSCSPISGHRSVSWYQQTPGQGLQFLFEYFSETQRNKGNFPGRFSGRQFSNSRSEMNVSTLELGDSALYLCASTPGWEGHYEQYFGPGTRLTVT.

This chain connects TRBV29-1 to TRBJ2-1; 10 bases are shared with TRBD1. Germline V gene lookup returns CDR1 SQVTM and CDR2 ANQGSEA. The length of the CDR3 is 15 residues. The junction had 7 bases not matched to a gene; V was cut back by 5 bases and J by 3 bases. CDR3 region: CSVQGGQGNYNEQFF. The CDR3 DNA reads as TGCAGCGTTCAAGGGGGACAGGGGAACTACAATGAGCAGTTCTTC.

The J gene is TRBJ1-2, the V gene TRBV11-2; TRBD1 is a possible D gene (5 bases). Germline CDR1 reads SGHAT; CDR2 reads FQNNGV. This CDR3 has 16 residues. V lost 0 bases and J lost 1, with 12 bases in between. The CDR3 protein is CASSLDRAGLNYGYTF. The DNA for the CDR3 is TGTGCCAGCAGCTTAGATCGCGCAGGGCTTAACTATGGCTACACCTTC.

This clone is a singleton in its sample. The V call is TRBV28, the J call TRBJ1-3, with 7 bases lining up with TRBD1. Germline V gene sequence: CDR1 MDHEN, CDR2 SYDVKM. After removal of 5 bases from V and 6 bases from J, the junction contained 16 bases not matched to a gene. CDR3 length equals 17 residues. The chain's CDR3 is CASSPQPGQSWENTIYF. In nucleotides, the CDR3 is TGTGCCAGCAGTCCCCAACCGGGACAGTCCTGGGAAAACACCATATATTTT.

CDR3 sequence reads: CASSFPPAGGYSNQPQHF. For the CDR3, the DNA is TGTGCCAGCAGTTTCCCACCAGCCGGAGGCTATAGCAATCAGCCCCAGCATTTT. The V call is TRBV27, the J call TRBJ1-5; no clear D gene. The CDR3 loop spans 18 amino acids. V lost 3 bases to trimming and J lost 0 bases, with 18 bases between them. Per germline, CDR1 MNHEY and CDR2 SMNVEV (reference sequence).

The DNA for the CDR3 is TGTGCCAGCAGCCCCCGGACAGGGGAGAACACTGAAGCTTTCTTT. Its protein product is CASSPRTGENTEAFF. The J gene is TRBJ1-1, the V gene TRBV7-6, with 9 bases that match TRBD1. CDR3 length: 15 amino acids. Trimming at V came to 5 bases and at J to 1 base, leaving 5 bases not matched to a gene. Germline CDR1 is SGHVS and CDR2 is FNYEAQ.

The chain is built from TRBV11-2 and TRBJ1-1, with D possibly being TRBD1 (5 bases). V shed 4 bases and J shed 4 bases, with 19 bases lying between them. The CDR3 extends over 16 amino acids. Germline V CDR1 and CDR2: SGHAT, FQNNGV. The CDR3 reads CASSSQDSMGGTEAFF. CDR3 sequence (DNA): TGTGCCAGCAGCTCACAAGACTCGATGGGGGGCACTGAAGCTTTCTTT.

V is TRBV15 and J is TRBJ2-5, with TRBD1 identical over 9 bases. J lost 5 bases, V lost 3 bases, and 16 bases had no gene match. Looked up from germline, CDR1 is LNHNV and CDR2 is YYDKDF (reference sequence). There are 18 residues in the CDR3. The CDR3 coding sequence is TGTGCCACCAGCAGCAAAAGATCCGCCGGGACAGGGATGGAGACCCAGTACTTC. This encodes CATSSKRSAGTGMETQYF.

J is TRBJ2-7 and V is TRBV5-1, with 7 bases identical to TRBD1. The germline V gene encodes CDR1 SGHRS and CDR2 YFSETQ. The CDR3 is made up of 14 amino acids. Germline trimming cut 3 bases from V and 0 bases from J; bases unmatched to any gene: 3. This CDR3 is CASSSNRGSYEQYF. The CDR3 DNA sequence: TGCGCCAGCAGCTCGAACAGGGGCTCCTACGAGCAGTACTTC. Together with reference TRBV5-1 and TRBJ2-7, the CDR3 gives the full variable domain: KAGVTQTPRYLIKTRGQQVTLSCSPISGHRSVSWYQQTPGQGLQFLFEYFSETQRNKGNFPGRFSGRQFSNSRSEMNVSTLELGDSALYLCASSSNRGSYEQYFGPGTRLTVT.

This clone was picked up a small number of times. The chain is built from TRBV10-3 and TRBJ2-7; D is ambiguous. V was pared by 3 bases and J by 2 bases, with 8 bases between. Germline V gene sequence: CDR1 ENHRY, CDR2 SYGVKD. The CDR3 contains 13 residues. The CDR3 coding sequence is TGTGCCATCAGTGACAGGAAAGCCTACGAGCAGTACTTC. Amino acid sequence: CAISDRKAYEQYF.

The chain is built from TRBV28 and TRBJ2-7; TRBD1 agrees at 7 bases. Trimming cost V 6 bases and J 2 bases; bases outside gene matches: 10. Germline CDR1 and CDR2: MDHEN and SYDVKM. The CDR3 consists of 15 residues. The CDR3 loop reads CASRLIDRAPYEQYF. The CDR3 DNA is TGTGCCAGCAGATTAATCGACAGGGCTCCCTACGAGCAGTACTTC. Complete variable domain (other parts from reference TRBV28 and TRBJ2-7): DVKVTQSSRYLVKRTGEKVFLECVQDMDHENMFWYRQDPGLGLRLIYFSYDVKMKEKGDIPEGYSVSREKKERFSLILESASTNQTSMYLCASRLIDRAPYEQYFGPGTRLTVT.

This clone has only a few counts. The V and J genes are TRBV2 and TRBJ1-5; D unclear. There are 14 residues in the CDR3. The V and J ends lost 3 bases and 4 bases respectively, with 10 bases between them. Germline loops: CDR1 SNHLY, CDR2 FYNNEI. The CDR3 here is CASSEGSPNQPQHF. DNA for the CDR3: TGTGCCAGCAGTGAGGGCAGTCCGAATCAGCCCCAGCATTTT.

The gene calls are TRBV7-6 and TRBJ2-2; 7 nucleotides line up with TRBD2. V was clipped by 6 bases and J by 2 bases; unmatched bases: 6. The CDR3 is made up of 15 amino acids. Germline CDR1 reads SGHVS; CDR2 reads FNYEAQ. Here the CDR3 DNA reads TGTGCCAGCAGAGGGCTGACTAGCAACACCGGGGAGCTGTTTTTT. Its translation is CASRGLTSNTGELFF.

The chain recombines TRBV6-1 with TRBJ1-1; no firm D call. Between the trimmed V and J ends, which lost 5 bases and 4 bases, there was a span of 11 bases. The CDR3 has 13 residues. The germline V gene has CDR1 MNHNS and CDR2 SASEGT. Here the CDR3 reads CASSPFAATEAFF. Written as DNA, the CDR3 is TGTGCCAGCAGTCCATTCGCGGCCACTGAAGCTTTCTTT.

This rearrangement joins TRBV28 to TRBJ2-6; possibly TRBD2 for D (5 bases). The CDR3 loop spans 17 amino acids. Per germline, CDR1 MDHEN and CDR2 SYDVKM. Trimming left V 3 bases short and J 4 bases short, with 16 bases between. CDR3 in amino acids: CASSFVRVSSGANVLTF. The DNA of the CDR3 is TGTGCCAGCAGTTTCGTGCGGGTTTCCTCGGGGGCCAACGTCCTGACTTTC. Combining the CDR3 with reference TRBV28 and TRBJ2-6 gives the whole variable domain DVKVTQSSRYLVKRTGEKVFLECVQDMDHENMFWYRQDPGLGLRLIYFSYDVKMKEKGDIPEGYSVSREKKERFSLILESASTNQTSMYLCASSFVRVSSGANVLTFGAGSRLTVL.

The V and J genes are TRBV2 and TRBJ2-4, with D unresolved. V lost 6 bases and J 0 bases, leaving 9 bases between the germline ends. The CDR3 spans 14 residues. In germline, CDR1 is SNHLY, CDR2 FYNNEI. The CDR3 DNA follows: TGTGCCAGCAGCATACAGTTAGCCAAAAACATTCAGTACTTC. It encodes CASSIQLAKNIQYF.

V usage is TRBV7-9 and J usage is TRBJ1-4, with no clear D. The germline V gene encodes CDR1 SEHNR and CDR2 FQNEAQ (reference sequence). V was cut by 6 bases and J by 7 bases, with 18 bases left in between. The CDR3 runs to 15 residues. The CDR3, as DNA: TGTGCCAGCAGAACGACCACGGCGGCCAGTGAAAAACTGTTTTTT. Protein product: CASRTTTAASEKLFF.

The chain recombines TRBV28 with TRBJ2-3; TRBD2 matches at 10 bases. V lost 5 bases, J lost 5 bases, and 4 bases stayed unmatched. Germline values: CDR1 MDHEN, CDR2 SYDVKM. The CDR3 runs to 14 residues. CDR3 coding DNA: TGTGCCAGCAGTCTACTAGCGGGATTAGATACGCAGTATTTT. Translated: CASSLLAGLDTQYF.